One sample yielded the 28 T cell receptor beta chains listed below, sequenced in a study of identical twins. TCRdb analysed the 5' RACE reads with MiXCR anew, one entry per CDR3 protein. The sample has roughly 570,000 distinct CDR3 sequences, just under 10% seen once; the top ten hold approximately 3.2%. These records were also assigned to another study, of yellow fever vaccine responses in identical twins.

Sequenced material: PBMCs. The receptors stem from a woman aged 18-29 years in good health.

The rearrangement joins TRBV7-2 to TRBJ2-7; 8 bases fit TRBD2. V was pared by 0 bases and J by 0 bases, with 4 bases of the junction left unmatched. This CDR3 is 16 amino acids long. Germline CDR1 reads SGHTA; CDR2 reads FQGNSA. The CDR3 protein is CASSLALRGDSYEQYF. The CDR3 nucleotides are TGTGCCAGCAGCTTAGCTTTGCGGGGGGACTCCTACGAGCAGTACTTC.

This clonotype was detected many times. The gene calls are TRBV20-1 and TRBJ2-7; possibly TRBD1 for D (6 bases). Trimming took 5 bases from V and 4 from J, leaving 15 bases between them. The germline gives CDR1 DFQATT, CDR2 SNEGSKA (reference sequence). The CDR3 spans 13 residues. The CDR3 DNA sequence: TGCAGTGCTCGCTGGACAGAACCTTACGAGCAGTACTTC. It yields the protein CSARWTEPYEQYF.

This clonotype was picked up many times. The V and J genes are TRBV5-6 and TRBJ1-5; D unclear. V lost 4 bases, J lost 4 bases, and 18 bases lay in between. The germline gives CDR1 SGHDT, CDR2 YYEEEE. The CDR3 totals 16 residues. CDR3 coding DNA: TGTGCCAGCAGCGAGTACCCTAAGGGAAAAAATCAGCCCCAGCATTTT. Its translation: CASSEYPKGKNQPQHF. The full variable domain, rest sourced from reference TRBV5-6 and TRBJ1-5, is DAGVTQSPTHLIKTRGQQVTLRCSPKSGHDTVSWYQQALGQGPQFIFQYYEEEERQRGNFPDRFSGHQFPNYSSELNVNALLLGDSALYLCASSEYPKGKNQPQHFGDGTRLSIL.

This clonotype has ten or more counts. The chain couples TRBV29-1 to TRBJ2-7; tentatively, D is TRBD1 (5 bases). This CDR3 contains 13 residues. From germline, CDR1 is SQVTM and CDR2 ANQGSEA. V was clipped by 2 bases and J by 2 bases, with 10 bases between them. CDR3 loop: CSVESQVPYEQYF. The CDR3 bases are TGCAGCGTTGAATCACAGGTGCCCTACGAGCAGTACTTC.

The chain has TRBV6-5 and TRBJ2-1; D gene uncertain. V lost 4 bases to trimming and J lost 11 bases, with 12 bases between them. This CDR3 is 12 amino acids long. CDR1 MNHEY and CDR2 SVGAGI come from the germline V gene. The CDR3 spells CASSSLLNKQFF. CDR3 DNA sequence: TGTGCCAGCAGTTCCCTTCTAAACAAGCAGTTCTTC.

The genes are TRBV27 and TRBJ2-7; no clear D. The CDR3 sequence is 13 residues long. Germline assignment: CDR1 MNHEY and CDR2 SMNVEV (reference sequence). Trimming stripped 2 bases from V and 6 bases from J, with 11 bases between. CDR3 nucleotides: TGTGCCAGCAGTTTACACGAAGGACGCGAGCAGTACTTC. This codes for CASSLHEGREQYF.

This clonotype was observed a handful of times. This CDR3 reads CATGSDSGFLTGDEQFF. In DNA form, the CDR3 reads TGTGCCACAGGTTCGGATAGCGGGTTCCTCACGGGAGATGAGCAGTTCTTC. The chain has TRBV10-3 and TRBJ2-1, with 7 nucleotides matching TRBD2. CDR3 length: 17 amino acids. V was pared by 10 bases and J by 8 bases, with 23 bases of the junction left unmatched. The germline gives CDR1 ENHRY, CDR2 SYGVKD.

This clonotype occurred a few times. The CDR3 protein is CASSYSWTDSYEQYF. The CDR3 nucleotides read TGTGCCAGCAGTTACTCTTGGACAGACTCCTACGAGCAGTACTTC. This chain joins TRBV6-5 and TRBJ2-7; the D gene is possibly TRBD1 (6 bases). Trimming removed 0 bases at V and 0 bases at J, with 9 bases between. The CDR3 spans 15 residues. CDR1 is MNHEY and CDR2 is SVGAGI in the germline V gene.

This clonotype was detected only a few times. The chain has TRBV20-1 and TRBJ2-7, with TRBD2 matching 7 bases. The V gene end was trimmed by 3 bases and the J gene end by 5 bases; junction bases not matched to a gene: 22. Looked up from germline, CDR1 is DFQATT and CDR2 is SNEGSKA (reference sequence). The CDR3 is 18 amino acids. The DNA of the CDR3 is TGCAGTGCTAGCGACCCCAGCCTAGGAGCGGGATTCCCTGACGAGCAGTACTTC. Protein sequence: CSASDPSLGAGFPDEQYF.

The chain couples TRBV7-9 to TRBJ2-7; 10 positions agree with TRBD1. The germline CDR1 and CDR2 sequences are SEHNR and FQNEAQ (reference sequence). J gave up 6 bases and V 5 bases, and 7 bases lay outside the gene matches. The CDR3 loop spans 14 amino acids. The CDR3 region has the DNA TGTGCCAGCAGCATAACCCGGGACAGGGGCGAGCAGTACTTC. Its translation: CASSITRDRGEQYF.

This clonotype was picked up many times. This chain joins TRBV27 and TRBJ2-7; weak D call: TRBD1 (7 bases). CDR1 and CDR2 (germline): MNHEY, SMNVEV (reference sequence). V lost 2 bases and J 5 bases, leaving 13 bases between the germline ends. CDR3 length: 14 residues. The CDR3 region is CASSLRQGLNEQYF. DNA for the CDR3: TGTGCCAGCAGTTTAAGACAGGGACTGAACGAGCAGTACTTC.

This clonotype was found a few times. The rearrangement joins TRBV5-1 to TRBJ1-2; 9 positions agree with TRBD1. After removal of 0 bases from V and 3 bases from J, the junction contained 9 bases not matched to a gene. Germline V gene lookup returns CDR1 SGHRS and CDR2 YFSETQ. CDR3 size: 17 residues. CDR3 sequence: CASSLETGGWSDYGYTF. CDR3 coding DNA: TGCGCCAGCAGCTTGGAGACAGGGGGTTGGAGTGACTATGGCTACACCTTC.

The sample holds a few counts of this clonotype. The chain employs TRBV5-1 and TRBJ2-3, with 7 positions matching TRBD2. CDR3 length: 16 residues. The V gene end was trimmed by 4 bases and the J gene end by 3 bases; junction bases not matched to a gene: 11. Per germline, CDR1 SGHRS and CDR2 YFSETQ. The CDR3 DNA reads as TGCGCCAGCAGCCGACTAGCCGATTGGGGGACAGATACGCAGTATTTT. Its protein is CASSRLADWGTDTQYF.

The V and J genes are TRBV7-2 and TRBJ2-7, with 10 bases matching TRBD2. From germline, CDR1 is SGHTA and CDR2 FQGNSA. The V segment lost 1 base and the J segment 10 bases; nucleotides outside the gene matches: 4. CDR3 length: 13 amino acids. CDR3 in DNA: TGTGCCAGCAGCTTAGGGGAACTAGCGGGACAGTACTTC. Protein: CASSLGELAGQYF.

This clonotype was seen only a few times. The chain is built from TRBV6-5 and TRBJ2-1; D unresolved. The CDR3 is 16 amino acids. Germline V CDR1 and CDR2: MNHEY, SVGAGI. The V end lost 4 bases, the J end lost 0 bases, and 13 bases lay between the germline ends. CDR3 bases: TGTGCCAGCAGTTCACGGACCATAAGCTCCTACAATGAGCAGTTCTTC. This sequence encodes CASSSRTISSYNEQFF.

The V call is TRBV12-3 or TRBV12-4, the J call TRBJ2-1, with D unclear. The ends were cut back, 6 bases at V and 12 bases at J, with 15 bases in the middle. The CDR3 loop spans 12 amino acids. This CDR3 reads CASSPDPDGQFF. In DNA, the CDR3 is TGTGCCAGCAGCCCCGACCCGGATGGGCAGTTCTTC.

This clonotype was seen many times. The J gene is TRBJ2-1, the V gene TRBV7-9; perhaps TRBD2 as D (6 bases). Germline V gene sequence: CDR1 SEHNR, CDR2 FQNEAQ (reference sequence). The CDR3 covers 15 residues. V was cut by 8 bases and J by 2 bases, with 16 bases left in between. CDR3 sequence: CASFADGSPYNEQFF. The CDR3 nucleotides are TGTGCCAGCTTCGCCGACGGGAGCCCCTACAATGAGCAGTTCTTC.

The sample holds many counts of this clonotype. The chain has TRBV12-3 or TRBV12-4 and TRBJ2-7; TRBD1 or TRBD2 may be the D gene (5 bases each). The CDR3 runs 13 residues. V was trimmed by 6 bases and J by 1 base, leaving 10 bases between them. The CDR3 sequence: CASSSGPSYEQYF. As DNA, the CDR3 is TGTGCCAGCAGCTCGGGACCATCCTACGAGCAGTACTTC.

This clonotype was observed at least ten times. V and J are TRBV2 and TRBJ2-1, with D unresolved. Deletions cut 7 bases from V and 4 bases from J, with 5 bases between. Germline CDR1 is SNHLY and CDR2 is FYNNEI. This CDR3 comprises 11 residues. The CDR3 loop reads CASIDYNEQFF. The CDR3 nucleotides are TGTGCCAGCATCGATTACAATGAGCAGTTCTTC.

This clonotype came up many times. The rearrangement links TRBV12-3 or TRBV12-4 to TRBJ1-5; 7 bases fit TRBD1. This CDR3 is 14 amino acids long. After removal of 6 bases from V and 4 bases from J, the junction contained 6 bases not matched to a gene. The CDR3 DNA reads TGTGCCAGCAGACTCACAGGGGAGAATCAGCCCCAGCATTTT. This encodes CASRLTGENQPQHF.

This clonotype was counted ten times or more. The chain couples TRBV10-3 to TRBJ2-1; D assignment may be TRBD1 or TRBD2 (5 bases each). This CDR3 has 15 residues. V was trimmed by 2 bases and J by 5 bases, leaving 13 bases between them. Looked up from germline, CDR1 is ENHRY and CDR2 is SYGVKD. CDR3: CAISESRDGNNEQFF. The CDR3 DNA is TGTGCCATCAGTGAGAGTCGGGACGGAAACAATGAGCAGTTCTTC.

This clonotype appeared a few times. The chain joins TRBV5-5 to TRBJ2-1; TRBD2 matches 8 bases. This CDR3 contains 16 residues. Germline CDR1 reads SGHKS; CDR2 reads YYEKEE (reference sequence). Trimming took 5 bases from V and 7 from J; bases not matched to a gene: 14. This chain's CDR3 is CASSFTPGLGGNEQFF. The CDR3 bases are TGTGCCAGCAGTTTTACGCCGGGACTAGGTGGGAATGAGCAGTTCTTC.

The CDR3 region is CASSSTGGLDTQYF. The CDR3 bases are TGTGCCAGCAGCTCGACAGGGGGCTTAGATACGCAGTATTTT. The chain links TRBV7-9 to TRBJ2-3; 10 bases match TRBD1. After removal of 4 bases from V and 5 bases from J, the junction contained 3 bases not matched to a gene. The germline CDR1 and CDR2 sequences are SEHNR and FQNEAQ (reference sequence). There are 14 residues in the CDR3. Complete variable domain (other parts from reference TRBV7-9 and TRBJ2-3): DTGVSQNPRHKITKRGQNVTFRCDPISEHNRLYWYRQTLGQGPEFLTYFQNEAQLEKSRLLSDRFSAERPKGSFSTLEIQRTEQGDSAMYLCASSSTGGLDTQYFGPGTRLTVL.

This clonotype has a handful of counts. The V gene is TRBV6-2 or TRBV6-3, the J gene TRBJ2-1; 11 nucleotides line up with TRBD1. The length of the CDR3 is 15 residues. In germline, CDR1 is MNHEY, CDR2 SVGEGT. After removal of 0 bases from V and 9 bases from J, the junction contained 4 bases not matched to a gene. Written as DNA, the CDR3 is TGTGCCAGCAGTTACTCCTGGACAGGGGGCTTTGAGCAGTTCTTC. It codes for CASSYSWTGGFEQFF.

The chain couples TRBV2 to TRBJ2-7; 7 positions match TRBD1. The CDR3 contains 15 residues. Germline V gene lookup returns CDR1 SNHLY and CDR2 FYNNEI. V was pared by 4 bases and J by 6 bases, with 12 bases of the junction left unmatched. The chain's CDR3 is CASSVSPGQSPEQYF. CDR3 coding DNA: TGTGCCAGCAGTGTCTCGCCGGGACAGAGCCCCGAGCAGTACTTC.

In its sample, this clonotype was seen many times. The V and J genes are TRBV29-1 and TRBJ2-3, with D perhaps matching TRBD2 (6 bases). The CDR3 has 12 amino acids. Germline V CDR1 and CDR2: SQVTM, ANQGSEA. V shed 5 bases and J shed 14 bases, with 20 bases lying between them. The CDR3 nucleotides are TGCAGCGTTCACTCCGGGGGAGCCCCCCCGTATTTT. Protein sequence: CSVHSGGAPPYF.

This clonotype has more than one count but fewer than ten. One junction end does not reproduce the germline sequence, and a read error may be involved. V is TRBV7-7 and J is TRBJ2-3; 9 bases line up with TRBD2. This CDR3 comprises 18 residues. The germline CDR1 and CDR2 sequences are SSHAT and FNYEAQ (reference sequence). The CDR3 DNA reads TGTGCTAGCAGCTTAGAAAGCGGGAGGAGGCCTAGCACAGATACGCAGTATTTT. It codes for CASSLESGRRPSTDTQYF.

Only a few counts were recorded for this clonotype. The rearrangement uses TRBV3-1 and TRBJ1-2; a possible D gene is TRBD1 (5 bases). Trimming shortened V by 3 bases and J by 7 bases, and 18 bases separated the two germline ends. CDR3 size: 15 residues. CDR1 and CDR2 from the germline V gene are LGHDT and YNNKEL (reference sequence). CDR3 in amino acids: CASSHARGVTVGYTF. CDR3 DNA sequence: TGTGCCAGCAGCCACGCGAGGGGTGTTACGGTTGGCTACACCTTC. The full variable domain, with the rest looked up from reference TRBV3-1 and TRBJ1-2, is DTAVSQTPKYLVTQMGNDKSIKCEQNLGHDTMYWYKQDSKKFLKIMFSYNNKELIINETVPNRFSPKSPDKAHLNLHINSLELGDSAVYFCASSHARGVTVGYTFGSGTRLTVV.